These 18 T cell receptor beta chains were sequenced from one sample in a study of blood T cell repertoires in COVID-19. Some clones are missing from TCRdb's copy, which holds only in-frame ones; the method was immunoSEQ multiplex PCR. The sample consists of hundreds of thousands of clones, approximately 85% of them appearing once. The specimen was peripheral blood. Receptor source: a human donor in a cohort sampled during active COVID-19.

The chain recombines TRBV29-1 with TRBJ1-1, with D hard to call. The CDR3 consists of 11 residues. CDR1 and CDR2 (germline): SQVTM, ANQGSEA. The V end lost 3 bases, the J end lost 8 bases, and 10 bases lay between the germline ends. CDR3 residues: CSVDRGLEAFF. Here the CDR3 DNA reads TGCAGCGTTGATCGGGGATTAGAAGCTTTCTTT.

In its sample, this clone was seen a few times. The same CDR3 arises from other DNA sequences in this sample as well. This sequence joins TRBV11-2 and TRBJ1-3; D is undetermined. This CDR3 contains 12 residues. The germline gives CDR1 SGHAT, CDR2 FQNNGV. V lost 5 bases, J lost 4 bases, and 6 bases lay in between. The DNA of the CDR3 is TGTGCCAGCAGCCTCCTGGGAAACACCATATATTTT. It specifies CASSLLGNTIYF.

The chain recombines TRBV15 with TRBJ1-1; maybe TRBD1 (6 bases). The CDR3 length is 15 residues. Per germline, CDR1 LNHNV and CDR2 YYDKDF (reference sequence). V lost 3 bases and J lost 4, with 15 bases in between. This chain's CDR3 is CATSSPRGAFTEAFF. The CDR3 region has the DNA TGTGCCACCAGCAGCCCCAGGGGTGCTTTCACTGAAGCTTTCTTT.

The CDR3 region is CASSSTYEQYF. Here the CDR3 DNA reads TGCGCCAGCAGCTCCACCTACGAGCAGTACTTC. The rearrangement joins TRBV5-1 to TRBJ2-7; no reliable D call. CDR3 length: 11 residues. V gave up 3 bases and J gave up 2 bases, with 3 bases separating them. Germline V gene lookup returns CDR1 SGHRS and CDR2 YFSETQ.

CDR3 in DNA: TGTGCCAGCAGCCGCCAGGGGGACAATGAGCAGTTCTTC. Encoded protein: CASSRQGDNEQFF. The chain joins TRBV27 to TRBJ2-1; TRBD1 matches at 7 bases. This CDR3 is built from 13 residues. From germline, CDR1 is MNHEY and CDR2 SMNVEV (reference sequence). The V segment lost 6 bases and the J segment 5 bases; nucleotides outside the gene matches: 4.

The chain has TRBV29-1 and TRBJ2-3; no clear D gene. The V and J ends lost 7 bases and 0 bases respectively, with 14 bases between them. There are 14 residues in the CDR3. CDR1 and CDR2 from the germline V gene are SQVTM and ANQGSEA. CDR3 DNA sequence: TGCAGCGCTGGCCCGCAGGCTAGCACAGATACGCAGTATTTT. This codes for CSAGPQASTDTQYF.

The chain carries TRBV18 and TRBJ1-5; 8 nucleotides line up with TRBD1. V lost 6 bases, J lost 4 bases, and 8 bases stayed unmatched. CDR3 length: 15 amino acids. Germline assignment: CDR1 KGHSH and CDR2 LQKENI. The CDR3 bases are TGTGCCAGCTCGTCAGGGGACAGGAAAAATCAGCCCCAGCATTTT. Translation: CASSSGDRKNQPQHF.

The chain combines TRBV6-2 or TRBV6-3 with TRBJ1-1; D perhaps matches TRBD1 (5 bases). Looked up from germline, CDR1 is MNHEY and CDR2 is SVGEGT. Trimming removed 6 bases at V and 10 bases at J, with 15 bases between. This CDR3 comprises 12 residues. The CDR3 region has the DNA TGTGCCAGCAGCCTTAATCAGGGTACAGCTTTCTTT. Protein product: CASSLNQGTAFF.

V and J are TRBV6-5 and TRBJ2-7; weak D call: TRBD2 (6 bases). CDR1 and CDR2 (germline): MNHEY, SVGAGI. The CDR3 covers 13 residues. The V end lost 6 bases, the J end lost 1 base, and 10 bases lay between the germline ends. The CDR3 reads CASREGRSYEQYF. CDR3 bases: TGTGCCAGCAGGGAGGGTAGATCCTACGAGCAGTACTTC.

The gene calls are TRBV7-2 and TRBJ2-1; the D is unclear. The V gene's germline CDR1 is SGHTA and CDR2 FQGNSA. The CDR3 totals 18 residues. The V end lost 1 base, the J end lost 6 bases, and 22 bases lay between the germline ends. The CDR3 nucleotides are TGTGCCAGCAGCTTAGGGTCTAGTATCCAGATAACCTTCAATGAGCAGTTCTTC. Translating gives CASSLGSSIQITFNEQFF.

The chain carries TRBV11-3 and TRBJ2-5; TRBD1 matches 9 bases. The germline V gene has CDR1 SGHNT and CDR2 YENEEA. Unmatched junction bases numbered 4, after V lost 5 bases and J lost 3 bases. The CDR3 has 14 amino acids. The CDR3 spells CASSPTGGEETQYF. CDR3 bases: TGTGCCAGCAGCCCAACAGGGGGCGAAGAGACCCAGTACTTC.

For this clone: Distinct nucleotide sequences in the sample also encode this CDR3. The chain couples TRBV19 to TRBJ1-5; no clear D gene. Germline V gene lookup returns CDR1 LNHDA and CDR2 SQIVND (reference sequence). Trimming removed 4 bases from V and 4 bases from J, with 8 bases in between. The CDR3 covers 13 residues. The CDR3 bases are TGTGCCAGTAGTAATGAGAGGAATCAGCCCCAGCATTTT. Protein sequence: CASSNERNQPQHF.

This chain joins TRBV24-1 and TRBJ2-1; a possible D gene is TRBD1 (6 bases). Between the trimmed V and J ends, which lost 10 bases and 4 bases, there was a span of 7 bases. The germline V gene encodes CDR1 KGHDR and CDR2 SFDVKD. The length of the CDR3 is 11 residues. Here the CDR3 DNA reads TGTGCCACAGGACAGTACAATGAGCAGTTCTTC. This translates into CATGQYNEQFF.

This chain joins TRBV18 and TRBJ1-2; possible D gene TRBD1, 5 bases. The CDR3 contains 15 residues. Trimming took 0 bases from V and 7 from J, leaving 15 bases between them. Germline V lookup: CDR1 KGHSH, CDR2 LQKENI. The CDR3 reads CASSPPAQGTGGYTF. Written as DNA, the CDR3 is TGTGCCAGCTCACCACCGGCCCAGGGTACCGGTGGCTACACCTTC.

This clone came up once. This sequence joins TRBV4-2 and TRBJ1-2; D might be TRBD1 (5 bases). CDR3 length: 17 residues. Germline CDR1 reads LGHNA; CDR2 reads YNFKEQ. V lost 0 bases, J lost 2 bases, and 16 bases lay in between. CDR3 sequence: CASSQDVTDLRNYGYTF. CDR3 DNA: TGTGCCAGCAGCCAAGATGTGACAGACCTAAGGAACTATGGCTACACCTTC.

The chain recombines TRBV10-2 with TRBJ2-1, with D maybe TRBD1 (6 bases). Trimming took 8 bases from V and 3 from J, leaving 17 bases between them. The CDR3 is made up of 15 amino acids. Germline V gene lookup returns CDR1 WSHSY and CDR2 SAAADI. The CDR3 DNA follows: TGCGCCAGCTTTAGGGGTCAGGGGATCTACAATGAGCAGTTCTTC. Protein product: CASFRGQGIYNEQFF.

V is TRBV7-2 and J is TRBJ2-3, with 9 bases identical to TRBD2. CDR3 length equals 16 residues. Germline V gives CDR1 SGHTA, CDR2 FQGNSA. The ends lost 5 bases at V and 5 bases at J; junction bases unmatched: 11. The CDR3 sequence: CASSPKRGARVDTQYF. The CDR3 nucleotides are TGTGCCAGCAGCCCGAAGCGGGGGGCCCGGGTAGATACGCAGTATTTT.

J is TRBJ2-7 and V is TRBV18; TRBD2 aligns across 8 bases. The CDR3 is made up of 13 amino acids. The junction had 2 bases not matched to a gene; V was cut back by 3 bases and J by 4 bases. Germline V gene data show CDR1 as KGHSH and CDR2 as LQKENI. Here the CDR3 DNA reads TGTGCCAGCTCACCCGTAGCGGGATACGAGCAGTACTTC. This codes for CASSPVAGYEQYF. The full variable domain, with the rest looked up from reference TRBV18 and TRBJ2-7, is NAGVMQNPRHLVRRRGQEARLRCSPMKGHSHVYWYRQLPEEGLKFMVYLQKENIIDESGMPKERFSAEFPKEGPSILRIQQVVRGDSAAYFCASSPVAGYEQYFGPGTRLTVT.